This TCR beta chain was found in a study of Ad26.COV2.S vaccination and SARS-CoV-2 variants listed by TCRdb under 2021. About the study as a whole: Vaccine-arm donors came from COV1001, a multicentre, randomized, double-blind, placebo-controlled phase I-IIa trial of Ad26.COV2.S in healthy adults. Ad26.COV2.S was administered intramuscularly at a dose of 5x10^10 or 1x10^11 viral particles, either as one shot or as two shots given 56 days apart. TCRbeta repertoire sequencing was used to assess the specificity and breadth of SARS-CoV-2-reactive T cell receptors after Ad26.COV2.S vaccination. The TCR-sequenced set comprised approximately 32 samples: some 20 Ad26.COV2.S vaccine recipients, 5 placebo recipients and 8 SARS-CoV-2 convalescent individuals. Trial participants were randomized into five groups of five: low-dose or high-dose Ad26.COV2.S given once or twice, or placebo on both occasions. Blinding of investigators to trial group allocation was maintained during experiments and outcome assessment. Broad study findings and their caveats: Spike-specific TCR breadth was higher in Ad26.COV2.S recipients than in placebo recipients (P = 0.0014). The authors noted that the TCR breadth and depth analyses may have underestimated total T cell responses. The study was not powered to compare responses between vaccine doses or regimens. Non-spike TCR breadth was comparable between vaccine and placebo recipients, consistent with the vaccine containing only spike. Substantial breadth of spike-specific CD8+ and CD4+ T cell responses was reported after vaccination.

A remark on this clone: Its target antigen remains unknown. Nothing much larger sits one base from this clone, and base qualities are not available.

The immunoSEQ Assay was the method used to sequence TCRbeta CDR3 regions. After extraction, genomic DNA underwent amplification by bias-controlled multiplex PCR, followed by high-throughput sequencing. As for the authors' bioinformatics: Collapsing and filtering of sequences were performed to quantify the absolute abundance of each unique TCRbeta CDR3 region. T cell fraction was estimated by normalizing TCRbeta template counts to usable DNA, which was measured by amplifying reference genes present in all nucleated cells. Repertoire TCRs were annotated as SARS-CoV-2-specific when V gene, CDR3 amino acid sequence and J gene were exactly matched to a known reactive TCR set. MIRA supplied the reference SARS-CoV-2 TCR set, which was filtered for enrichment in COVID-19-positive ImmuneCODE repertoires so that public or cross-reactive TCRs were removed. Based on the MIRA antigens, annotated TCRs were further analysed at the level of specific ORF or position within ORF. Breadth was defined as the number of annotated unique rearrangements divided by the total number of unique productive rearrangements, and depth was defined as the summed frequency of the annotated unique rearrangements. TCR breadth was compared between groups using two-sided Wilcoxon rank-sum tests. Held by TCRdb, this immuneACCESS table contains in-frame sequences only and omits some clones. Under half of the omission traces to an unresolved V gene where checked; the cause of the rest is unknown. From that table come the V and J calls and clone size; the DNA was used to work out D and trimming. Here the sample has about 250,000 clones; around 90% occur a single time. Together, the top ten hold less than 3.5% of the sample.

The germline V gene specifies MGHRA as CDR1 and YSYEKL as CDR2. There are 18 amino acids in the CDR3, from cysteine to phenylalanine inclusive. This entry keeps only the CDR3 DNA: 54 bases, framed from base 1. V gives up 1 base and J gives up 0 bases, and the segment between their germline ends measures 16 bases. The treatment or condition label for this specimen denotes: some 20 received Ad26.COV2.S at low or high dose, single or two shots; a few received placebo; per-sample allocation not given. For vaccine and placebo recipients, repertoires were sequenced using samples collected on day 63 after the first injection. Between 29 July and 7 August 2020, Cohort 1b enrolled 25 adults aged 18-55 years at one site in Boston, USA. Ad26.COV2.S was a replication-incompetent adenovirus type 26 vector that expressed a prefusion-stabilized SARS-CoV-2 spike protein derived from the original Wuhan strain.

The material sequenced was peripheral blood, taken in a trial of Ad26.COV2.S vaccine versus placebo. The chain is encoded by TRBV4-1 joined to TRBJ1-3; the D gene remains uncertain. The source is a person aged 18-60 years who received the Ad26.COV2.S COVID-19 vaccine or a placebo. The CDR3 protein is CASSQGVSTPYSGNTIYF. The nucleotide sequence is TGCGCCAGCAGCCAAGGGGTATCCACCCCTTACTCTGGAAACACCATATATTTT.